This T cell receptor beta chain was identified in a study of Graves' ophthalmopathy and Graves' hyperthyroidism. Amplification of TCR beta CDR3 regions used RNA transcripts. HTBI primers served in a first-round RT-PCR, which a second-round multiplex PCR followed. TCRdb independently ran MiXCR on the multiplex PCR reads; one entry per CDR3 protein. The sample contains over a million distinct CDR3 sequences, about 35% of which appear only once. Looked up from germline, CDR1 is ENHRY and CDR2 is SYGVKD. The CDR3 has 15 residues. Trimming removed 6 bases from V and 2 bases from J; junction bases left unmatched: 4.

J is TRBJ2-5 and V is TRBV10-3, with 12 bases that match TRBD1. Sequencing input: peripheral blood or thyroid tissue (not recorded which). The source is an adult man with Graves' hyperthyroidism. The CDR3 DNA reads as TGTGCCATCAGGGGGACAGGGGGCTATCAAGAGACCCAGTACTTC. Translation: CAIRGTGGYQETQYF.